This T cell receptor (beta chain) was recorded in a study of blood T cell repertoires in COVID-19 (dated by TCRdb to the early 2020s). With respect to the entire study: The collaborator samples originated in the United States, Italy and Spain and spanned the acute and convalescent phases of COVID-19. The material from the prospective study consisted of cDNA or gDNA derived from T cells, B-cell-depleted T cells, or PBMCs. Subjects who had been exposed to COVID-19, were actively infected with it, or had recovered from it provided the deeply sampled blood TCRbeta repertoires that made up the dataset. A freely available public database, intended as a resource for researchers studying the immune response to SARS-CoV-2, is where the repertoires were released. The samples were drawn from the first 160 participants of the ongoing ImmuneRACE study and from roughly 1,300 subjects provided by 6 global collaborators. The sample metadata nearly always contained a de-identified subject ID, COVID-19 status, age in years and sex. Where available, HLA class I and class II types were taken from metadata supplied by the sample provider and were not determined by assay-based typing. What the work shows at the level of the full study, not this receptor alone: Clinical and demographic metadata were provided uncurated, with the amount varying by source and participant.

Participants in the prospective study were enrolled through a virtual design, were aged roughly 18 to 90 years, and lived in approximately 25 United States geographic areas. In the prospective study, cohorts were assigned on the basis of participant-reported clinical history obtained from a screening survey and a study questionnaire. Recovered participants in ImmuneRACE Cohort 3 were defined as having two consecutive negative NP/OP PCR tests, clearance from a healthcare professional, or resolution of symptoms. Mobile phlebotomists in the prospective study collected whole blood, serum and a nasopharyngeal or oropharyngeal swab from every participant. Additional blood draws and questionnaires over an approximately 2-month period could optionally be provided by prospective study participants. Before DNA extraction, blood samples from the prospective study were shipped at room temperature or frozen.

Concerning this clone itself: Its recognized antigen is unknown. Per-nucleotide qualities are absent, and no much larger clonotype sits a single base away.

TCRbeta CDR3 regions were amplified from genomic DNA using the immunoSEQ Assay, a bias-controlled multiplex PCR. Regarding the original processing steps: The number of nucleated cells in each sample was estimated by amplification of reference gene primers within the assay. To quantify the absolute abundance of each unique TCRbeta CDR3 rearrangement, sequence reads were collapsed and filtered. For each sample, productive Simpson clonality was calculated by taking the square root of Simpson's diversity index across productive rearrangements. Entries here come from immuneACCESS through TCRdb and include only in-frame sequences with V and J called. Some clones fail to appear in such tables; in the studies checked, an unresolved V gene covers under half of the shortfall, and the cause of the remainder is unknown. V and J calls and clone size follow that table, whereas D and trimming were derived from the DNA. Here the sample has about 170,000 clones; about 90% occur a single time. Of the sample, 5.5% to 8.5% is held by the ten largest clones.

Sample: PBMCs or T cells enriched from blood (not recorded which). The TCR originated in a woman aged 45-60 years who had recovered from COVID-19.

The nucleotide sequence is TGTGCCAGCAGCGACGGACAGGCTACTTATGGCTACACCTTC. Translated, it gives CASSDGQATYGYTF. The rearrangement joined TRBV7-9 to TRBJ1-2; 7 central nucleotides agree with TRBD1. The germline V gene (reference sequence) specifies SEHNR as CDR1 and FQNEAQ as CDR2. The CDR3, cysteine through phenylalanine, is 14 amino acids long. The DNA shown is the 42-base CDR3, in frame from base 1. The germline V end is reduced by 5 bases and the J end by 5 bases; junction bases left unmatched: 8.